Sequencing of this T cell receptor beta chain was carried out in a study of blood T cell repertoires in COVID-19. As for the study in general: The United States, Italy and Spain provided the acute and convalescent COVID-19 samples. T cells, B-cell-depleted T cells, or PBMCs supplied cDNA or gDNA.

The authors' processing: Counts of nucleated cells, estimated from reference gene primer amplification, were obtained. This table comes from immunoSEQ multiplex PCR, and its TCRdb copy is limited to in-frame clones, with some not included. The DNA gave D and trimming, while V, J and clone size come from that table. The table includes hundreds of thousands of clones, over 75% detected once. The V and J ends lost 3 bases and 9 bases, in that order; junction bases with no gene match: 7. This CDR3 spans 15 amino acids. Germline CDR1 DFQATT, CDR2 SNEGSKA (reference sequence). Source material: peripheral blood. The receptor's source is a man aged 50 to 59 with acute or convalescent COVID-19. The chain employs TRBV20-1 and TRBJ1-6; TRBD1 matches at 11 bases. In DNA, the CDR3 is TGCAGTGCTAGTCCCCGGACAGGGGGCTTTTCACCCCTCCACTTT. Its translation: CSASPRTGGFSPLHF.